The source of this T cell receptor (beta chain) is a study of metastatic and nonmetastatic thyroid tumors. This clone was seen repeatedly, ten times or more. The germline gives CDR1 SEHNR, CDR2 FQNEAQ (reference sequence). The CDR3 consists of 13 residues. V trimming: 5 bases; J trimming: 6 bases; junction bases outside the gene matches: 2. Among the patients, none had received any treatment before thyroid surgery. TCRdb reprocessed the PCR reads using MiXCR. The table has more than 40,000 clones, less than 4.5% seen once; the top ten hold roughly a tenth. The source material was blood. The source of this sequence is a female donor with papillary thyroid cancer or a benign thyroid nodule (not recorded which). Some clones in this sample may be carry-over from other donors' samples. The V gene is TRBV7-9, the J gene TRBJ1-2, with 11 bases matching TRBD1. The CDR3 here is CASSTGQGDGYTF. CDR3 DNA sequence: TGTGCCAGCAGCACGGGACAGGGGGATGGCTACACCTTC.